This paragraph covers one TCR beta chain sequence. What this receptor recognizes is not known. It has no much larger one-base neighbor in the sample; base qualities were not kept. The data derive from a study of blood T cell repertoires in COVID-19 (dated by TCRdb to between 2020 and 2021). Regarding the research as a whole: Collaborator samples came from the United States, Italy and Spain and covered acute and convalescent phases of COVID-19. The material from the prospective study consisted of cDNA or gDNA derived from T cells, B-cell-depleted T cells, or PBMCs. Subjects who had been exposed to COVID-19, were actively infected with it, or had recovered from it provided the deeply sampled blood TCRbeta repertoires that made up the dataset. The repertoires were released in a freely available public database meant as a resource for research on the immune response to SARS-CoV-2. Samples were obtained from the ongoing ImmuneRACE study (first 160 participants) and from over 1,000 subjects provided by 6 global collaborators. Sample metadata almost always included a de-identified subject ID, COVID-19 status, age in years and sex. Where available, HLA class I and class II types were obtained from metadata supplied by the sample provider rather than from assay-based typing. The paper as a whole reports these results and caveats: How much clinical and demographic metadata was included differed by source and by participant, and the metadata was provided uncurated.

Participants in the prospective study were aged roughly 18 to 89 years, lived in some 24 United States geographic areas, and enrolled through a virtual design. To assign participants to cohorts, the prospective study relied on clinical history that participants themselves reported in a screening survey and a study questionnaire. Recovered participants in ImmuneRACE Cohort 3 were defined by two consecutive negative NP/OP PCR tests, clearance by a healthcare professional, or resolution of symptoms. In the prospective study, mobile phlebotomists collected whole blood, serum and a nasopharyngeal or oropharyngeal swab from each participant. Participants in the prospective study had the option to provide additional blood draws and questionnaires over a 2-month period. Before DNA extraction, blood samples from the prospective study were shipped at room temperature or frozen. TCRbeta CDR3 regions were amplified from genomic DNA by means of the immunoSEQ Assay, a bias-controlled multiplex PCR. The paper's processing steps were these. Nucleated cell counts per sample were estimated from amplification of reference gene primers within the assay. To quantify the absolute abundance of each unique TCRbeta CDR3 rearrangement, sequence reads were collapsed and filtered. For each sample, productive Simpson clonality was calculated by taking the square root of Simpson's diversity index across productive rearrangements. The clones in this table, taken by TCRdb from immuneACCESS, are in-frame only. Not every clone is retained; where verified, under half of the shortfall comes from an unresolved V gene, and the cause of the rest is unknown. The V and J calls and clone size were taken over from that table, and D and trimming were inferred from the DNA. This sample gives 250,000 to 300,000 clones in total; approximately 83% of them show up just once. Jointly, the top ten make up approximately 2% of the sample.

From its cysteine to its phenylalanine, the CDR3 spans 13 amino acids. Left in the record is the CDR3 DNA by itself, 39 bases read in frame from the first base. V lost 5 bases and J lost 4 bases; the stretch between them is 11 bases long. CDR1 and CDR2 are read off the germline V gene as SNHLY and FYNNEI. The sequence came from a woman aged 45 to 65 who had recovered from COVID-19. The V and J segments used are TRBV2 and TRBJ1-2; no D gene can be assigned with confidence. The material sequenced was PBMCs or T cells enriched from blood (not recorded which). The sequence in DNA is TGTGCCAGCAGTTTAGACGGAGTCTATGGCTACACCTTC. Its amino acids are CASSLDGVYGYTF.